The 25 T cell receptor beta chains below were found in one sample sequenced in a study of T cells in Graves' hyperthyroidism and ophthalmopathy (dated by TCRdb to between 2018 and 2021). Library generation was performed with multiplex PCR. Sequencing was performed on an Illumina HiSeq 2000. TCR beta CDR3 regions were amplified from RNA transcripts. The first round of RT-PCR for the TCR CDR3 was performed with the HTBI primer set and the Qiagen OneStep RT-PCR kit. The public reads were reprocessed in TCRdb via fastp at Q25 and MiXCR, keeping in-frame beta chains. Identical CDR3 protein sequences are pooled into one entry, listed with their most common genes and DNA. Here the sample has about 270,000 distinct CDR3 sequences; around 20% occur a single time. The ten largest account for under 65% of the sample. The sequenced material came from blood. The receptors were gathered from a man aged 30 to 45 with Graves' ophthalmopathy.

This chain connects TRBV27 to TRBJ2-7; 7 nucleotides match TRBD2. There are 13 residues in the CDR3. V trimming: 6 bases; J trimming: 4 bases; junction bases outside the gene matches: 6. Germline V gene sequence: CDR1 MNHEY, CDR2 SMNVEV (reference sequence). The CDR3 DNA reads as TGTGCCAGCAGGGCTAGCGGTTCTTACGAGCAGTACTTC. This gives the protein CASRASGSYEQYF.

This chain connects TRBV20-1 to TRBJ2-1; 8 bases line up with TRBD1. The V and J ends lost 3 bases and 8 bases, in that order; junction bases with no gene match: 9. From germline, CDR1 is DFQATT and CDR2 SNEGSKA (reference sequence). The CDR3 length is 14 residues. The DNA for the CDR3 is TGCAGTGCTAGTCGTCCATCGACAGGGGATGAGCAGTTCTTC. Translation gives CSASRPSTGDEQFF.

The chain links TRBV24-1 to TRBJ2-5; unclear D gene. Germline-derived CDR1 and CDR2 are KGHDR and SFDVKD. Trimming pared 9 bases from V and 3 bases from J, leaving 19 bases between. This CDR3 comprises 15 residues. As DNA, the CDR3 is TGTGCCACCGCCCTGTCGGACGGTGACAAAGAGACCCAGTACTTC. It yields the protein CATALSDGDKETQYF.

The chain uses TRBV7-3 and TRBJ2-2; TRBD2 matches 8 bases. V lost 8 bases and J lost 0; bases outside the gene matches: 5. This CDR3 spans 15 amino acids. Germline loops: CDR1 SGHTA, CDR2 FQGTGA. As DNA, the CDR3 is TGTGCCAGCCTGCAACTAGCGGCGAACACCGGGGAGCTGTTTTTT. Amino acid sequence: CASLQLAANTGELFF.

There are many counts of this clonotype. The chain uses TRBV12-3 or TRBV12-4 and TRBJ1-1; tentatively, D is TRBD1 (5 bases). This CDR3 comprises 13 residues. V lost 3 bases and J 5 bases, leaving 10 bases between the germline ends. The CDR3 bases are TGTGCCAGCAGTTTCGGAAGACAGACTGAAGCTTTCTTT. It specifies CASSFGRQTEAFF.

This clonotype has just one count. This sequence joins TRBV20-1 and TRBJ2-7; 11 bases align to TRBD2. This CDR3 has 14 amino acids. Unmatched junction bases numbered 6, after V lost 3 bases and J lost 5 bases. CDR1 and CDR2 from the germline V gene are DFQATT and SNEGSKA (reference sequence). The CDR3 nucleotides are TGCAGTGCTAGTTCGACTAGCGGGACCGACGAGCAGTACTTC. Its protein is CSASSTSGTDEQYF.

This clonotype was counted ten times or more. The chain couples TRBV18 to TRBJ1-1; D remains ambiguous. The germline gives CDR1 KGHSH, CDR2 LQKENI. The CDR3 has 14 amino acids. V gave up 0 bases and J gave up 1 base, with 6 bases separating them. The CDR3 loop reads CASSPPSSNTEAFF. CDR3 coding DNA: TGTGCCAGCTCACCACCCAGCTCGAACACTGAAGCTTTCTTT.

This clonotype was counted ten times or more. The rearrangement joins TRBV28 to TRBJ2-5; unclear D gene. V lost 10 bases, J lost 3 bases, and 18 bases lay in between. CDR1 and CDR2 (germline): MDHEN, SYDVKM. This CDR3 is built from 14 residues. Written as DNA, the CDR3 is TGTGCCACCGCCGGCGGCGGAACAGAAGAGACCCAGTACTTC. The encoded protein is CATAGGGTEETQYF.

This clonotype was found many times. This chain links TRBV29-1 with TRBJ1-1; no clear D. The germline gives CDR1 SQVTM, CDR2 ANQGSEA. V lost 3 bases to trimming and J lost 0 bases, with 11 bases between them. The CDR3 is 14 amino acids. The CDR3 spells CSVETTAMNTEAFF. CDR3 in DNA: TGCAGCGTTGAGACAACAGCCATGAACACTGAAGCTTTCTTT.

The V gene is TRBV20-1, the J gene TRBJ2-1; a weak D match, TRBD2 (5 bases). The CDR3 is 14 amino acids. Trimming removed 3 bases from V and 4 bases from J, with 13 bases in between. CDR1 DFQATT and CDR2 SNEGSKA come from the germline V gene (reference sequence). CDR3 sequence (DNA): TGCAGTGCTAGTACCCAGCGGAGATACAATGAGCAGTTCTTC. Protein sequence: CSASTQRRYNEQFF.

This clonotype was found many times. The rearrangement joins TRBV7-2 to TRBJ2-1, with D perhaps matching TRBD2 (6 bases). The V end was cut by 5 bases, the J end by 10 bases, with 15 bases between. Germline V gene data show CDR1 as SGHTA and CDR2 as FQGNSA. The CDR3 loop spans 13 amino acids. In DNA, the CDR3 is TGTGCCAGCAGCGCCCGGAGGGCGTCAGAGCAGTTCTTC. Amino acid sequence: CASSARRASEQFF.

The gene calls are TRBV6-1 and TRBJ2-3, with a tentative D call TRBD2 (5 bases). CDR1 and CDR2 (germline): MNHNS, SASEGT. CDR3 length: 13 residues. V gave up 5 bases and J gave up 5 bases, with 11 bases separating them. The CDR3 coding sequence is TGTGCCAGCAGTCCCGGGGATGGAGATACGCAGTATTTT. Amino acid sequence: CASSPGDGDTQYF.

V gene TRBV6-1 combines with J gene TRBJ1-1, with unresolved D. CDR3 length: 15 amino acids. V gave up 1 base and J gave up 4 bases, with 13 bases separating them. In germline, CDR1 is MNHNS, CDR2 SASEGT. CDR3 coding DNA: TGTGCCAGCAGTGAAGTGGCTAGTTACGGCACTGAAGCTTTCTTT. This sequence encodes CASSEVASYGTEAFF.

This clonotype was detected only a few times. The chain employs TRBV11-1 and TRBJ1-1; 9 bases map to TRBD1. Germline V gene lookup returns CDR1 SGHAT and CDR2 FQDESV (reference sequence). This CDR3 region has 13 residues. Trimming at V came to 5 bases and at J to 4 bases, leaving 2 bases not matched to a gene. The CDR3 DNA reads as TGTGCCAGCAGCCGGGACAGGGCCACTGAAGCTTTCTTT. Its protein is CASSRDRATEAFF.

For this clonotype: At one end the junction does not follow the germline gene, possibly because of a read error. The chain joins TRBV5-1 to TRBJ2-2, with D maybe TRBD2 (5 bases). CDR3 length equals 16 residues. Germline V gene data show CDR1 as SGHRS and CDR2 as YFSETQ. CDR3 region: CASSLDPRSNTGELVF. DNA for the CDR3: TGCGCCAGCAGCTTGGACCCAAGGTCGAACACCGGGGAGCTGGTTTTT.

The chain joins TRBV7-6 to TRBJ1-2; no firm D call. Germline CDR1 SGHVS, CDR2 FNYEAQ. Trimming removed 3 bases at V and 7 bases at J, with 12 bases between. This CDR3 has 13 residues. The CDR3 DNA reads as TGTGCCAGCAGCTTGTCATTGGGTGCTGGCTACACCTTC. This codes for CASSLSLGAGYTF. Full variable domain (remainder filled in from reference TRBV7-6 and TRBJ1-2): GAGVSQSPRYKVTKRGQDVALRCDPISGHVSLYWYRQALGQGPEFLTYFNYEAQQDKSGLPNDRFSAERPEGSISTLTIQRTEQRDSAMYRCASSLSLGAGYTFGSGTRLTVV.

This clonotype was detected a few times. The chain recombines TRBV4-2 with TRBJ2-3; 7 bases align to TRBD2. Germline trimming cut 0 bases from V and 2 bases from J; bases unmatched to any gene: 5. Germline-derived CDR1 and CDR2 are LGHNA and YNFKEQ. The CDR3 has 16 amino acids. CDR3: CASSQDKAGTTDTQYF. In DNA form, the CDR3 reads TGTGCCAGCAGCCAAGACAAAGCGGGAACCACAGATACGCAGTATTTT.

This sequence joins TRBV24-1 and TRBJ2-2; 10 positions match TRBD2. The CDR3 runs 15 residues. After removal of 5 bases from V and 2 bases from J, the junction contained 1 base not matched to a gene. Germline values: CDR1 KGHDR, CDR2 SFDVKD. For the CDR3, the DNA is TGTGCCACCAGTGGGACTAGCGGAAACACCGGGGAGCTGTTTTTT. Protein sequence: CATSGTSGNTGELFF.

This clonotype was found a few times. The CDR3 nucleotides are TGTGCCAGCTCACCCTACAGGGGAACCTACGAGCAGTACTTC. Translating it yields CASSPYRGTYEQYF. V is TRBV18 and J is TRBJ2-7; 7 bases are shared with TRBD1. Trimming cost V 3 bases and J 2 bases; bases outside gene matches: 4. The CDR3 contains 14 residues. CDR1 and CDR2 from the germline V gene are KGHSH and LQKENI.

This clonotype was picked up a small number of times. This CDR3 is CSASPRGEGGDTQYF. The CDR3 nucleotides read TGCAGTGCTTCCCCTCGGGGGGAGGGAGGAGATACGCAGTATTTT. V gene TRBV20-1 combines with J gene TRBJ2-3; 7 bases line up with TRBD2. CDR3 length: 15 residues. J gave up 5 bases and V 5 bases, and 13 bases lay outside the gene matches. The germline gives CDR1 DFQATT, CDR2 SNEGSKA (reference sequence).

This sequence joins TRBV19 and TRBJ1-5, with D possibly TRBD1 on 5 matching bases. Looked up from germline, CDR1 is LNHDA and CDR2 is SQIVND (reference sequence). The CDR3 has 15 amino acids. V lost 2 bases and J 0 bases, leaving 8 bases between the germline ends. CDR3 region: CASSIRDVSNQPQHF. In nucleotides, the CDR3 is TGTGCCAGTAGTATAAGGGACGTTAGCAATCAGCCCCAGCATTTT.

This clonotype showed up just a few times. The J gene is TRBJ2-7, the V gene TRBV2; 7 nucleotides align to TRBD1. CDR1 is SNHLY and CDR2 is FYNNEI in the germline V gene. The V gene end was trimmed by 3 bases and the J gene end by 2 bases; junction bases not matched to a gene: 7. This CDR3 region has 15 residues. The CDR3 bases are TGTGCCAGCAGTGACGGGACAGTTTCCGCCTACGAGCAGTACTTC. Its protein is CASSDGTVSAYEQYF.

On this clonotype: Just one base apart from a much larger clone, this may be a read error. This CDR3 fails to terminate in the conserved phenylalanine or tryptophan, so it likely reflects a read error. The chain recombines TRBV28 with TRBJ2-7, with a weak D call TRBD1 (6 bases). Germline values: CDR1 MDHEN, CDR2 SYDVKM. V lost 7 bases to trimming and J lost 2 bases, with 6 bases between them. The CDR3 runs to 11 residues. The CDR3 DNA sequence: TGTGCCAGCAACAGGGCCTACGAGCAGTACTTA. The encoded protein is CASNRAYEQYL.

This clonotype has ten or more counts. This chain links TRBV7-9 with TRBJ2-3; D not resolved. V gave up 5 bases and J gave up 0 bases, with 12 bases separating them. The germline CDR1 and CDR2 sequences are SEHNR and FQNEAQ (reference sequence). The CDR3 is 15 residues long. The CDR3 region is CASSPGFGSTDTQYF. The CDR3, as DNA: TGTGCCAGCAGCCCCGGATTCGGGAGCACAGATACGCAGTATTTT.

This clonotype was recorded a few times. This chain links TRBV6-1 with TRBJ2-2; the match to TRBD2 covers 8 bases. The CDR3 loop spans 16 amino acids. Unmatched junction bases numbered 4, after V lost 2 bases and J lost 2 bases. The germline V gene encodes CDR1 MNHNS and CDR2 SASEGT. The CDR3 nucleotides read TGTGCCAGCAGTGAAAGGAGCGGGGGCAACACCGGGGAGCTGTTTTTT. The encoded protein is CASSERSGGNTGELFF.